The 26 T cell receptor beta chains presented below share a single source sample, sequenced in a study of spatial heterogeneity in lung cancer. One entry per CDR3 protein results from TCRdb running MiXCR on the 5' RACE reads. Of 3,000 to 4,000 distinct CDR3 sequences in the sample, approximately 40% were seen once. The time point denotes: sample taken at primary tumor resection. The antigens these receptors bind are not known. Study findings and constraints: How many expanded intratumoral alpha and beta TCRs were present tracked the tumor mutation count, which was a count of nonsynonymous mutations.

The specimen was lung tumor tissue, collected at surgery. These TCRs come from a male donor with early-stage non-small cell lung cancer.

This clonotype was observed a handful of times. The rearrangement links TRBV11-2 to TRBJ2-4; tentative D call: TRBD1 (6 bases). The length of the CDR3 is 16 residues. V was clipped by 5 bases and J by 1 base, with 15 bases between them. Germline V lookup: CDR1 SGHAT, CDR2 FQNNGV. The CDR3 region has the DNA TGTGCCAGCAGCAACGTCAGGGGCTCGGCCAAAAACATTCAGTACTTC. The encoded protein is CASSNVRGSAKNIQYF.

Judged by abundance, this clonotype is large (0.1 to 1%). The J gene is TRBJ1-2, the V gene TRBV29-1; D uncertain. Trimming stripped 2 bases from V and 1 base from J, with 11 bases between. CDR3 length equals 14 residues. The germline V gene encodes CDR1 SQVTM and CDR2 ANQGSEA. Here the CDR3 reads CSVERAGVNYGYTF. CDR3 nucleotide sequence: TGCAGCGTTGAAAGGGCAGGTGTTAACTATGGCTACACCTTC.

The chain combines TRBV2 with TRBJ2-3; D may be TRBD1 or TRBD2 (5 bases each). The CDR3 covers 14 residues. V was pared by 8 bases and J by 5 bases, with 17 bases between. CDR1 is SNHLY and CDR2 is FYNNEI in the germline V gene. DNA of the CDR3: TGTGCCAGCGTAATGGGGCTAGCAGGAGATACGCAGTATTTT. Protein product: CASVMGLAGDTQYF.

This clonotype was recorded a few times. In DNA form, the CDR3 reads TGTGCCAGCAGCCCGAATCTCGGGATAGCCAAAAACATTCAGTACTTC. This encodes CASSPNLGIAKNIQYF. The V and J genes are TRBV3-1 and TRBJ2-4, with D possibly TRBD2 on 5 matching bases. CDR1 LGHDT and CDR2 YNNKEL come from the germline V gene (reference sequence). Deletions cut 4 bases from V and 0 bases from J, with 13 bases between. CDR3 length equals 16 residues.

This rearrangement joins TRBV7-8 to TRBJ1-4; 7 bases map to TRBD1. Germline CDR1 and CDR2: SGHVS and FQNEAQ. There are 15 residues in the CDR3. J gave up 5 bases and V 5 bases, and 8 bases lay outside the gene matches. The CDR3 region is CASSTYRGNNEKLFF. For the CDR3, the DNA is TGTGCCAGCAGCACCTACAGGGGAAACAATGAAAAACTGTTTTTT.

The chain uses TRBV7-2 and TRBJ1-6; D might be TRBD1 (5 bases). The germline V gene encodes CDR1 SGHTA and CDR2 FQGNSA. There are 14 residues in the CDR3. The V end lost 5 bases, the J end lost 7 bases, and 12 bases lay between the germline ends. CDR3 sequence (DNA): TGTGCCAGCAGCCCCGGGGGGGACAATTCACCCCTCCACTTT. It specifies CASSPGGDNSPLHF.

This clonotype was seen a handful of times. CDR3 in DNA: TGTGCCAGCAGTCTAGCGGGAGGCAATGAGCAGTTCTTC. Its translation: CASSLAGGNEQFF. V is TRBV25-1 and J is TRBJ2-1; 11 nucleotides line up with TRBD2. V shed 5 bases and J 6 bases; nucleotides not matched to a gene: 0. The CDR3 has 13 residues. The germline V gene encodes CDR1 MGHDK and CDR2 SYGVNS.

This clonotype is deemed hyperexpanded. DNA of the CDR3: TGTGCCACCCTACGAGGGGGGACCAATGAGCAGTTCTTC. Translation: CATLRGGTNEQFF. This sequence joins TRBV6-2 or TRBV6-3 and TRBJ2-1, with D perhaps matching TRBD1 or TRBD2 (6 bases each). Germline lookup yields CDR1 MNHEY and CDR2 SVGEGT. The CDR3 consists of 13 residues. Trimming cost V 10 bases and J 6 bases, with 16 bases left between them.

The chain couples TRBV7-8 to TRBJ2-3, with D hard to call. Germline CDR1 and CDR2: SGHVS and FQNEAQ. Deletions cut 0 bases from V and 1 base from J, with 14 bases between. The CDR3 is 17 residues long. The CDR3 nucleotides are TGTGCCAGCAGCTTAGCGTCCTTAGGGCCGGGCACAGATACGCAGTATTTT. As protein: CASSLASLGPGTDTQYF.

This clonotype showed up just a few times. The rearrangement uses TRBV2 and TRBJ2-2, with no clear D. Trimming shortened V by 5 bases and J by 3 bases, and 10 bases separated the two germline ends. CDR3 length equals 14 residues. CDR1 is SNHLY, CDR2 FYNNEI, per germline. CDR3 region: CASSYRVYTGELFF. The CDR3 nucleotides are TGTGCCAGCAGTTACCGGGTATACACCGGGGAGCTGTTTTTT.

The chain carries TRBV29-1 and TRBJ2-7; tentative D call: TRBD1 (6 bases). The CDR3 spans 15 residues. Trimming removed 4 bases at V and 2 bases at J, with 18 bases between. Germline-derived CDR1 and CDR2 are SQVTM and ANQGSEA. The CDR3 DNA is TGCAGCGTTGTCCAGGGGACCCACCACCCCTACGAGCAGTACTTC. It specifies CSVVQGTHHPYEQYF.

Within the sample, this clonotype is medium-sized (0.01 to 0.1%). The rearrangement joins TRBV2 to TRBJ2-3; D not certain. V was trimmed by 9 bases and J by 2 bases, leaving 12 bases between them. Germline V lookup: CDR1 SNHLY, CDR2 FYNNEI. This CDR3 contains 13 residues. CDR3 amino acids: CASQYFHTDTQYF. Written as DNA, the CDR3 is TGTGCCAGTCAGTACTTCCACACAGATACGCAGTATTTT.

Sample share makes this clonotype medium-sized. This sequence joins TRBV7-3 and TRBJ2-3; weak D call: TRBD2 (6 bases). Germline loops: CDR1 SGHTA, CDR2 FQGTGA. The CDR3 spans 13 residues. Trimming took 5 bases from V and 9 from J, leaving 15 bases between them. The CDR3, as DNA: TGTGCCAGCAGCGTCAACCGGGGGAAGACGCAGTATTTT. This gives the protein CASSVNRGKTQYF.

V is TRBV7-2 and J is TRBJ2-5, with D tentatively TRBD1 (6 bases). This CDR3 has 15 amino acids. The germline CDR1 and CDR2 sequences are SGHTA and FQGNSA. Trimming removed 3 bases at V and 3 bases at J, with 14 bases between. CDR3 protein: CASSLRWTDKETQYF. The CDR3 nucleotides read TGTGCCAGCAGCTTGCGGTGGACAGATAAAGAGACCCAGTACTTC.

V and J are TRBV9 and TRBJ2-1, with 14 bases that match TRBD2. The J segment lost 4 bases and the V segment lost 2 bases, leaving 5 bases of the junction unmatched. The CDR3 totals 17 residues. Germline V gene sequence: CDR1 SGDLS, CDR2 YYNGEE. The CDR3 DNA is TGTGCCAGCAGCGTGGGGACTAGCGGGGGCTTATACAATGAGCAGTTCTTC. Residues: CASSVGTSGGLYNEQFF.

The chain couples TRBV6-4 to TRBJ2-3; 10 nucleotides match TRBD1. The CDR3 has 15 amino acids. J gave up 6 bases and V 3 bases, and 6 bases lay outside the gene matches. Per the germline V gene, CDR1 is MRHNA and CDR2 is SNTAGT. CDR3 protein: CASSEKGQGSDTQYF. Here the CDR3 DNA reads TGTGCCAGCAGTGAGAAGGGACAGGGGTCCGATACGCAGTATTTT.

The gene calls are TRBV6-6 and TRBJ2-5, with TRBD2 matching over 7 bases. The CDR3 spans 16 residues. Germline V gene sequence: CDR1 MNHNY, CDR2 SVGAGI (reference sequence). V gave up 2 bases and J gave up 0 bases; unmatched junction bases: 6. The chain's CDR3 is CASSYPNGGNQETQYF. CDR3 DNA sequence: TGTGCCAGCAGTTACCCCAACGGGGGGAACCAAGAGACCCAGTACTTC.

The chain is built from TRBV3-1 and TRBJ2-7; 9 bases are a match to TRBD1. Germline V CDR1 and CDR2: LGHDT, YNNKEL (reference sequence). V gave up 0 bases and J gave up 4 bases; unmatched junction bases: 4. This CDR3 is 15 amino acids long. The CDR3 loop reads CASSQDRGQGYEQYF. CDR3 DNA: TGTGCCAGCAGCCAAGACCGCGGACAGGGGTACGAGCAGTACTTC.

Here the CDR3 reads CASGAGPEQYF. The CDR3 nucleotides read TGTGCCAGCGGCGCGGGCCCCGAGCAGTACTTC. The chain is built from TRBV14 and TRBJ2-7; tentative D call: TRBD2 (5 bases). V was cut by 8 bases and J by 6 bases, with 11 bases left in between. The CDR3 extends over 11 amino acids. In germline, CDR1 is SGHDN, CDR2 FVKESK.

Here the CDR3 reads CSATSGEGEQYF. CDR3 DNA sequence: TGCAGTGCTACTAGCGGGGAAGGCGAGCAGTACTTC. The chain links TRBV20-1 to TRBJ2-7; 9 nucleotides align to TRBD2. Germline assignment: CDR1 DFQATT and CDR2 SNEGSKA (reference sequence). The V and J ends lost 4 bases and 6 bases, in that order; junction bases with no gene match: 4. This CDR3 region has 12 residues.

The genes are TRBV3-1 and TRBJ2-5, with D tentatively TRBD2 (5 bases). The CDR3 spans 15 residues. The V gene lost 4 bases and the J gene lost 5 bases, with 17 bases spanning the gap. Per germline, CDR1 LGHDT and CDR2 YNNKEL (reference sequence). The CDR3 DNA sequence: TGTGCCAGCAGCCCGGGGTTTGGACTTTCGGAGACCCAGTACTTC. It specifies CASSPGFGLSETQYF.

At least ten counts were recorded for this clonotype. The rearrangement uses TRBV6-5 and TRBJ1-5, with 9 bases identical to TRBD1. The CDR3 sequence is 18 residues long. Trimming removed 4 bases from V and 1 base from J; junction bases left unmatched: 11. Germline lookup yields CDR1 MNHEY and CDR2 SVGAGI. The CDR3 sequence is CASSSGTGYFGSNQPQHF. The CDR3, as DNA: TGTGCCAGCAGTTCCGGGACAGGGTATTTTGGGAGCAATCAGCCCCAGCATTTT.

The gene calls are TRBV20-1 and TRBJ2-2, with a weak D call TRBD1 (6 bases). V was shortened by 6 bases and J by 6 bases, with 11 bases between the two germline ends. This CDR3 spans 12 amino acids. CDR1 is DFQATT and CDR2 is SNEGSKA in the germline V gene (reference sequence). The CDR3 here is CSAHRVAGELFF. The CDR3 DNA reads TGCAGTGCCCACAGGGTAGCCGGGGAGCTGTTTTTT.

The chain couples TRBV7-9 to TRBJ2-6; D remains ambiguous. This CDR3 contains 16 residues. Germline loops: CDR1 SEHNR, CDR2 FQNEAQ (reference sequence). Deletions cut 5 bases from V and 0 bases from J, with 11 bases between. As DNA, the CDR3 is TGTGCCAGCAGCCAGGCCGTGAGCTCTGGGGCCAACGTCCTGACTTTC. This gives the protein CASSQAVSSGANVLTF.

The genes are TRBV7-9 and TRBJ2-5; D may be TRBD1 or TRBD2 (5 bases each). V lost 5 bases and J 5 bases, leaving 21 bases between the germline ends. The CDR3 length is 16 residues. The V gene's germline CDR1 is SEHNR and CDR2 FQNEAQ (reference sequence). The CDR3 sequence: CASSLGASFLLETQYF. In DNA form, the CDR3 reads TGTGCCAGCAGCCTCGGGGCTTCGTTTTTATTGGAGACCCAGTACTTC.

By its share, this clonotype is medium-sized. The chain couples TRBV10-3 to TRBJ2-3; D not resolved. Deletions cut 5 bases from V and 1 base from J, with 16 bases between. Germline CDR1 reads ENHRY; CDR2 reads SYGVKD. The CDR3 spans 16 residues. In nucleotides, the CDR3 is TGTGCCATCAGTATATCCTGGGCCTCGCGCACAGATACGCAGTATTTT. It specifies CAISISWASRTDTQYF.